This T cell receptor beta chain was recovered during a study of blood T cell repertoires in COVID-19. Study background: Acute-phase and convalescent COVID-19 samples originated in the United States, Italy and Spain.

Germline V gives CDR1 SGHTA, CDR2 FQGNSA. The V gene lost 5 bases and the J gene lost 4 bases, with 9 bases spanning the gap. The CDR3 length is 13 residues. Measured with immunoSEQ multiplex PCR; TCRdb has only the in-frame clones, and not every one. The sample comprises hundreds of thousands of clones, roughly nine tenths of which are singletons, and under 3.5% rests with the top ten. V usage is TRBV7-2 and J usage is TRBJ1-5; a weak D match, TRBD1 (5 bases). Material: PBMCs or T cells enriched from blood (not recorded which). The sequence was collected from a woman aged 45-65 years who had recovered from COVID-19. CDR3 sequence (DNA): TGTGCCAGCAGCAGGGGTTTGAATCAGCCCCAGCATTTT. Protein product: CASSRGLNQPQHF.